Sequencing of this T cell receptor (beta chain) was carried out in a study of cytomegalovirus exposure and HLA in healthy donors. The wider study: One earlier analysis, a look at approximately 180 million T cells, found some 120 million unique TCR beta sequences.

PCR primers comprised 60 Vbeta and 13 Jbeta primers. TCRdb's table, derived via immunoSEQ multiplex PCR, lists solely in-frame clones and lacks some. Among under 70,000 clones listed, 70% were seen once. The study's findings and limits: Overall, around 150 TCR beta chains were annotated as cytomegalovirus-associated.

The CDR3 is 13 residues long. CDR1 is SNHLY and CDR2 is FYNNEI in the germline V gene. V was trimmed by 5 bases and J by 6 bases, leaving 14 bases between them. About this clone: The antigen remains undetermined.

Samples came from healthy bone marrow donors. The TCR sequence derives from a woman aged 60-70 years in good health and CMV-seropositive. Material for sequencing was PBMCs. V and J are TRBV2 and TRBJ2-7; tentatively, D is TRBD1 (6 bases). For the CDR3, the DNA is TGTGCCAGCAGTCCAGGGGTTGAGAGCGAGCAGTACTTC. Residues: CASSPGVESEQYF.